This T cell receptor beta chain was recorded in a study of CD8 T cells in ankylosing spondylitis. Whole-study findings and limits: Reportedly, disease-linked clones are significantly enriched in ankylosing spondylitis patients' matched synovial fluid. What appeared characteristic of ankylosing spondylitis blood was a TCR beta motif of 7 or 8 highly homologous variants.

Per germline, CDR1 DFQATT and CDR2 SNEGSKA (reference sequence). This CDR3 has 15 amino acids. With 5 bases removed from V and 0 bases from J, the gap between germline ends came to 13 bases. This clonotype was counted only a few times. Its antigen remains unidentified. By quantitative 5'-RACE with molecular barcodes, the TCR beta libraries were made. TCRdb called the 5' RACE reads again in MiXCR, with one record for every CDR3 protein. The repertoire holds some 450,000 distinct CDR3 sequences, with 17% as singletons. Material: blood, either unsorted or a sorted T cell fraction (not recorded which). The V and J genes are TRBV20-1 and TRBJ1-4; D unresolved. The TCR sequence derives from a male donor with ankylosing spondylitis. The CDR3 bases are TGCAGTGCTTCCCCGTCCGAACCAACTAATGAAAAACTGTTTTTT. Residues: CSASPSEPTNEKLFF.